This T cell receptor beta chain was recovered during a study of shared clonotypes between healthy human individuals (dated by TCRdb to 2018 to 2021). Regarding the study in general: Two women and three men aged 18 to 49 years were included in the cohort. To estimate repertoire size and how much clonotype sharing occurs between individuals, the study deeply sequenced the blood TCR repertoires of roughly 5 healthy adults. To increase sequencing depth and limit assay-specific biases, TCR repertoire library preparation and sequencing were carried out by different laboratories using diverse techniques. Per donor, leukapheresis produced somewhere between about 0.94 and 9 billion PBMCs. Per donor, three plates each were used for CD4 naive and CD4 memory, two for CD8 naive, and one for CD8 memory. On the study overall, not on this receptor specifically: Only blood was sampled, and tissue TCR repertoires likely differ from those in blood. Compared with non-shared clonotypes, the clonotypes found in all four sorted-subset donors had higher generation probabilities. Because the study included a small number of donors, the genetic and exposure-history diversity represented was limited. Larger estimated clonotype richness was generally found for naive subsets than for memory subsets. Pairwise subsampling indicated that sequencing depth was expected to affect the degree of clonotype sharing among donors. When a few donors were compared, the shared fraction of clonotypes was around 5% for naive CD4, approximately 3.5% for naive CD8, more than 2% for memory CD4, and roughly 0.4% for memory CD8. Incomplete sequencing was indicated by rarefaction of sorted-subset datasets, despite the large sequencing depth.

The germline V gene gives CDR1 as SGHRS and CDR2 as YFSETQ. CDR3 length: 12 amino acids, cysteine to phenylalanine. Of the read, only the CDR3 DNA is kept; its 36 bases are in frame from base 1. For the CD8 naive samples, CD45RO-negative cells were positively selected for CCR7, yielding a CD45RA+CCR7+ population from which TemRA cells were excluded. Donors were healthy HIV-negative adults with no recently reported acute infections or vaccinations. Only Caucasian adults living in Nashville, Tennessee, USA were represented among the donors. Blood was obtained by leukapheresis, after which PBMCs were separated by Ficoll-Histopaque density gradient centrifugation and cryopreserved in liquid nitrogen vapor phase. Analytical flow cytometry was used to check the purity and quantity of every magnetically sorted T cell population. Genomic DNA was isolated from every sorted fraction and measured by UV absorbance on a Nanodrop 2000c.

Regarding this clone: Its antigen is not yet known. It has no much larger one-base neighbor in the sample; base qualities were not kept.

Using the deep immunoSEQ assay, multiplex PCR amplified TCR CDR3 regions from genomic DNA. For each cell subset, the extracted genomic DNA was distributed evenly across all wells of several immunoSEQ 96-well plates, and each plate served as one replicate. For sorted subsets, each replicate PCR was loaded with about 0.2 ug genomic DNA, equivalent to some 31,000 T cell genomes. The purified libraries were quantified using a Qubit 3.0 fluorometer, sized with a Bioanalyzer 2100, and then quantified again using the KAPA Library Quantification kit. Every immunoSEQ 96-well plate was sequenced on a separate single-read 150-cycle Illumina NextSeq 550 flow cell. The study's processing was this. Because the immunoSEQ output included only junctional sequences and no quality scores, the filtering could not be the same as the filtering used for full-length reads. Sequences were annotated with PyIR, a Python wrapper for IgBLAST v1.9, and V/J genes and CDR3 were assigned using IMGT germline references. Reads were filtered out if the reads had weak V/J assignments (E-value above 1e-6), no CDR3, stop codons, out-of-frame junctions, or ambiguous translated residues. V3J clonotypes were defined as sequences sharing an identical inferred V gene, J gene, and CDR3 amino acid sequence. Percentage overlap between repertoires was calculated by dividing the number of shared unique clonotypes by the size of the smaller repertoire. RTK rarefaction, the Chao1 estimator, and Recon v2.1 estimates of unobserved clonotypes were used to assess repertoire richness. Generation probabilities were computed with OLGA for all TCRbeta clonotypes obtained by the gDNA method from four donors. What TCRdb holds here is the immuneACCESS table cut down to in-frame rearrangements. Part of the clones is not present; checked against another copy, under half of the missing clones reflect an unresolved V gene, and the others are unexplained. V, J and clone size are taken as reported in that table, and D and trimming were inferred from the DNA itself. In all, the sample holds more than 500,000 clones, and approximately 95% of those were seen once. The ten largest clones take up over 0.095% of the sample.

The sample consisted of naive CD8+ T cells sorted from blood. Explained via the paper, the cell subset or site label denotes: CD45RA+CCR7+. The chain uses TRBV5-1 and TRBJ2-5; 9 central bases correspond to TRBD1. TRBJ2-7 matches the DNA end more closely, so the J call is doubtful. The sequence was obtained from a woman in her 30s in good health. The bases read TGCGCCAGCAGCTGGACAGGGGACGAGCAGTACTTC. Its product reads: CASSWTGDEQYF.